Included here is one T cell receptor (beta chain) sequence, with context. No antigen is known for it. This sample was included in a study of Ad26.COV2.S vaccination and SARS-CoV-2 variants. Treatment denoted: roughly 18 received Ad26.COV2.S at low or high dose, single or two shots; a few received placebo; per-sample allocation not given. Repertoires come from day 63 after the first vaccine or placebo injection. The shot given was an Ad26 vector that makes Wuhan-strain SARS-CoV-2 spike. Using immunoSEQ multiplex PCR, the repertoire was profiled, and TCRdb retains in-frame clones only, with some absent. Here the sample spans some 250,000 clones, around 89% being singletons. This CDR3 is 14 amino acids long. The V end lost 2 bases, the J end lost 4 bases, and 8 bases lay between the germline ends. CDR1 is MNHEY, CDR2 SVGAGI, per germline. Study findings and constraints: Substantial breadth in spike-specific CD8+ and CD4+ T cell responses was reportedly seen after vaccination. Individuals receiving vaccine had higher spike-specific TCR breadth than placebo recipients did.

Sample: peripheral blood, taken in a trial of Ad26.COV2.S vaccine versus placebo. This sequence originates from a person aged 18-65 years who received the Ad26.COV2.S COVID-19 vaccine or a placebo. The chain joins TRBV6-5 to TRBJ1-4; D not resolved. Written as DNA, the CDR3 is TGTGCCAGCAGTTACGGTCGGCTTAATGAAAAACTGTTTTTT. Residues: CASSYGRLNEKLFF.